Sequencing of this T cell receptor beta chain was carried out in a study of identical twins. Findings of the study overall: For cord blood, abundant beta clonotypes had fewer insertions, unlike memory repertoires, which showed none. Low generation probability was overrepresented in out-of-frame alpha sequences shared by twins. With beta out-of-frame sequences, excess sharing by twins was weaker.

CDR3 size: 15 residues. Trimming cost V 4 bases and J 3 bases; bases outside gene matches: 6. Germline assignment: CDR1 SNHLY and CDR2 FYNNEI. On this clonotype: The target antigen is unknown.

A universal primer site came from template switching; cDNA carried unique molecular identifiers. One entry per CDR3 protein results from TCRdb running MiXCR on the 5' RACE reads. This table has about 480,000 distinct CDR3 sequences, 14% appearing once. The data also belong to a second study, concerning yellow fever vaccine responses in identical twins.

The chain joins TRBV2 to TRBJ2-7, with 10 bases that match TRBD1. The sequenced sample was CD4+ T cells sorted from blood. This clonotype was obtained from a woman aged 18-35 years in good health. CDR3 in DNA: TGTGCCAGCAGTGCGGGACAGGGGCGACACTACGAGCAGTACTTC. Translating it yields CASSAGQGRHYEQYF.